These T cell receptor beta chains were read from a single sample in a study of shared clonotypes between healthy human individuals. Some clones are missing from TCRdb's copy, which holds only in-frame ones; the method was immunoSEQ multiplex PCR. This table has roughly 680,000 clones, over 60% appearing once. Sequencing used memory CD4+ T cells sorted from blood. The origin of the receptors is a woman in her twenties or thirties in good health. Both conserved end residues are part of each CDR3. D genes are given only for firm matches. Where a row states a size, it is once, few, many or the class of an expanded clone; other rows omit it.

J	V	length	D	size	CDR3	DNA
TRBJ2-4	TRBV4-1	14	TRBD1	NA	CASSQRTGKNIQYF	TGCGCCAGCAGCCAAAGGACAGGGAAAAACATTCAGTACTTC
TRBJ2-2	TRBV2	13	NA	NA	CASSAKRAGELFF	TGTGCCAGCAGTGCAAAAAGGGCCGGGGAGCTGTTTTTT
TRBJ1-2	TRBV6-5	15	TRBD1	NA	CASRPPTGVNYGYTF	TGTGCCAGCAGACCCCCGACAGGGGTTAACTATGGCTACACCTTC
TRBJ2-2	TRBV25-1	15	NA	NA	CASSLQTTNTGELFF	TGTGCCAGCAGTCTCCAGACAACGAACACCGGGGAGCTGTTTTTT
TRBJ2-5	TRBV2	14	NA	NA	CASTVGSSLETQYF	TGTGCCAGCACGGTAGGATCGTCACTAGAGACCCAGTACTTC
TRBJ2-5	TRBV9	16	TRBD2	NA	CASSLGGAGEAETQYF	TGTGCCAGCAGCCTAGGGGGAGCGGGGGAGGCAGAGACCCAGTACTTC
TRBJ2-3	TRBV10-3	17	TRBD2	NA	CAISESISSGSTDTQYF	TGTGCCATCAGTGAGTCGATTTCTAGCGGGAGCACAGATACGCAGTATTTT
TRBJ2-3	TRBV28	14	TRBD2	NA	CASGKAGGSDTQYF	TGTGCCAGCGGGAAAGCGGGAGGGTCCGATACGCAGTATTTT
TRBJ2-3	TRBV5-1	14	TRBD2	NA	CASSLGTSGNMQYF	TGCGCCAGCAGCTTGGGGACTAGCGGGAACATGCAGTATTTT
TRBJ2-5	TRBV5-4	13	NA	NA	CASSLAGPETQYF	TGTGCCAGCAGCTTGGCCGGTCCAGAGACCCAGTACTTC
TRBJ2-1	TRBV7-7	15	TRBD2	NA	CASSLELAGAHEQFF	TGTGCCAGCAGCTTAGAACTAGCGGGAGCCCATGAGCAGTTCTTC
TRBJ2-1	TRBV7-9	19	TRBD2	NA	CASSPSQGLAGEDYNEQFF	TGTGCCAGCAGCCCATCACAGGGGCTAGCGGGAGAGGATTACAATGAGCAGTTCTTC
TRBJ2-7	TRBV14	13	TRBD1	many	CASSSRDSQEQYF	TGTGCCAGCAGCAGCCGGGACAGCCAAGAGCAGTACTTC
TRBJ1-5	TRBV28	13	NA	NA	CATKGTGNQPQHF	TGTGCCACCAAGGGAACAGGGAATCAGCCCCAGCATTTT
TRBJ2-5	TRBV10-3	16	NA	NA	CAISVQGAAVQETQYF	TGTGCCATCAGTGTTCAAGGGGCGGCGGTCCAAGAGACCCAGTACTTC
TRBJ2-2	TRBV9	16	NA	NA	CASSVARGERSGELFF	TGTGCCAGCAGCGTAGCTAGGGGAGAGCGTTCCGGGGAGCTGTTTTTT
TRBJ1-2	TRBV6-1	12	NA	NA	CASTDPLGGYTF	TGTGCCAGCACGGACCCTTTGGGGGGCTACACCTTC
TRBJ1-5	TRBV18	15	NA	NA	CASSFGVDSNQPQHF	TGTGCCAGCTCGTTCGGGGTAGATAGCAATCAGCCCCAGCATTTT
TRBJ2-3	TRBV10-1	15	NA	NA	CATSRRDGGTDTQYF	TGCGCCACCTCCAGGCGGGATGGTGGCACAGATACGCAGTATTTT
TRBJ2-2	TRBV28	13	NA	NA	CASSLLQTGELFF	TGTGCCAGCAGTTTATTACAGACCGGGGAGCTGTTTTTT
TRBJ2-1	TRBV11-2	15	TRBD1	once	CASSSSDRGAHEQFF	TGTGCCAGCAGCTCGTCGGACAGGGGTGCCCATGAGCAGTTCTTC
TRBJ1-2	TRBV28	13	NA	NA	CASSSRGEYGYTF	TGTGCCAGCAGTTCCCGAGGGGAGTATGGCTACACCTTC
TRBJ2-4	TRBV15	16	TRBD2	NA	CATSGLWGGSKNIQYF	TGTGCCACCAGCGGCCTGTGGGGGGGGTCCAAAAACATTCAGTACTTC
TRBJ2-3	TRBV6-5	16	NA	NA	CASSYSLRTTQNTQYF	TGTGCCAGCAGTTACTCGCTTCGGACTACACAAAATACGCAGTATTTT
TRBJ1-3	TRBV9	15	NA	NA	CASSPRITSGNTIYF	TGTGCCAGCAGCCCACGCATTACGTCTGGAAACACCATATATTTT
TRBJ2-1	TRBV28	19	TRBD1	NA	CASGPPGQGALGSYNEQFF	TGTGCCAGCGGCCCCCCGGGGCAGGGGGCATTAGGCTCCTACAATGAGCAGTTCTTC
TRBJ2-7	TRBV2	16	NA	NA	CASSSGVPLGGREQYF	TGTGCCAGCAGTTCCGGTGTCCCCCTTGGGGGGCGCGAGCAGTACTTC
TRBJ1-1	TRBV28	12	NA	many	CASSPGGGEAFF	TGTGCCAGCAGTCCCGGCGGTGGAGAAGCTTTCTTT
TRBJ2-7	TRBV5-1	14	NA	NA	CASKEGRTFDEQYF	TGCGCCAGCAAGGAAGGGAGGACCTTCGACGAGCAGTACTTC
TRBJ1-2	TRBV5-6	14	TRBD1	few	CASHSLDRAYGYTF	TGTGCCAGCCATTCTCTTGACAGGGCCTATGGCTACACCTTC
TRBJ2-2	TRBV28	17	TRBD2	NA	CASSLSGLAANTGELFF	TGTGCCAGCAGTTTATCGGGACTAGCTGCTAACACCGGGGAGCTGTTTTTT
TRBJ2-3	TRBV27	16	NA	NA	CASSYYRGGLADTQYF	TGTGCCAGCAGTTACTACAGGGGAGGTTTGGCAGATACGCAGTATTTT
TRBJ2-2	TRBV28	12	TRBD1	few	CASRRGLGELFF	TGTGCCAGCAGGAGGGGGCTCGGGGAGCTGTTTTTT
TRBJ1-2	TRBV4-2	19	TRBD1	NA	CASSQEVRDRGKINYGYTF	TGTGCCAGCAGCCAAGAAGTGCGGGACAGGGGGAAAATAAACTATGGCTACACCTTC
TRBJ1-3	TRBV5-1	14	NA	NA	CASSPGTEGNTIYF	TGCGCCAGCAGCCCTGGGACGGAAGGAAACACCATATATTTT
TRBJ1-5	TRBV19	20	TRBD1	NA	CASSIGSGQGLMRSGQPQHF	TGTGCCAGTAGTATAGGTTCAGGACAGGGTCTTATGCGGTCTGGTCAGCCCCAGCATTTT
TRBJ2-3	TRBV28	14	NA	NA	CASSSDPAVQGQYF	TGTGCCAGCAGTTCTGACCCGGCCGTACAGGGGCAGTATTTT
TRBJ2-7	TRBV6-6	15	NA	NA	CASSPRQVGPYEQYF	TGTGCCAGCAGCCCTAGACAGGTCGGCCCTTACGAGCAGTACTTC
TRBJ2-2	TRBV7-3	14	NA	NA	CASSLTGNTGELFF	TGTGCCAGCAGCTTAACAGGGAACACCGGGGAGCTGTTTTTT
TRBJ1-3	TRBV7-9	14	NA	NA	CASSHKQSGNTIYF	TGTGCCAGCAGCCACAAACAATCTGGAAACACCATATATTTT